The 18 T cell receptor beta chains in this list originate from one sample, sequenced in a study of patients with pleural tuberculosis. TCRdb re-derived calls from the reads in MiXCR, one entry per CDR3 protein. Among under 65,000 distinct CDR3 sequences listed, around 7% were seen once. The source of these receptors is a human donor with pleural tuberculosis.

This clonotype was detected ten times or more. V and J are TRBV3-1 and TRBJ2-3, with D hard to call. With 2 bases removed from V and 1 base from J, the gap between germline ends came to 4 bases. The CDR3 runs to 13 residues. The germline V gene has CDR1 LGHDT and CDR2 YNNKEL (reference sequence). As DNA, the CDR3 is TGTGCCAGCAGCCAACAGGGCACAGATACGCAGTATTTT. This translates into CASSQQGTDTQYF.

Ten or more counts support this clonotype. This sequence joins TRBV6-1 and TRBJ1-5; D possibly corresponds to TRBD1 (5 bases). The CDR3 consists of 14 residues. Germline CDR1 reads MNHNS; CDR2 reads SASEGT. V lost 6 bases to trimming and J lost 7 bases, with 16 bases between them. The CDR3 loop reads CASSPGYGGQPQHF. CDR3 coding DNA: TGTGCCAGCAGCCCAGGGTACGGGGGACAGCCCCAGCATTTT.

This clonotype was picked up many times. The chain uses TRBV29-1 and TRBJ2-7, with 9 bases that match TRBD1. Germline CDR1 SQVTM, CDR2 ANQGSEA. The CDR3 consists of 14 residues. V lost 6 bases, J lost 5 bases, and 11 bases stayed unmatched. The CDR3 DNA reads as TGCAGCGTCGCTGGGACAGGGAGTAGGAACGAGCAGTACTTC. Translating gives CSVAGTGSRNEQYF.

This clonotype was observed many times. V and J are TRBV20-1 and TRBJ1-5; D is unresolved. Germline values: CDR1 DFQATT, CDR2 SNEGSKA (reference sequence). The CDR3 spans 15 residues. Deletions cut 3 bases from V and 1 base from J, with 13 bases between. In DNA form, the CDR3 reads TGCAGTGCTAGGCCGGTGGGGTCGAGCAATCAGCCCCAGCATTTT. It encodes CSARPVGSSNQPQHF.

There are a few counts of this clonotype. This sequence joins TRBV9 and TRBJ2-5, with D possibly matching TRBD1 (6 bases). This CDR3 is built from 14 residues. Germline CDR1 reads SGDLS; CDR2 reads YYNGEE. V dropped 0 bases and J dropped 2 bases, with 8 bases sitting between them. The CDR3 protein is CASSVGTEQETQYF. As DNA, the CDR3 is TGTGCCAGCAGCGTAGGGACAGAGCAAGAGACCCAGTACTTC. Based on the CDR3 plus reference TRBV9 and TRBJ2-5, the full variable domain is DSGVTQTPKHLITATGQRVTLRCSPRSGDLSVYWYQQSLDQGLQFLIQYYNGEERAKGNILERFSAQQFPDLHSELNLSSLELGDSALYFCASSVGTEQETQYFGPGTRLLVL.

The rearrangement uses TRBV4-2 and TRBJ1-4; D is unclear. The CDR3 is made up of 15 amino acids. Germline values: CDR1 LGHNA, CDR2 YNFKEQ. Trimming cost V 5 bases and J 5 bases, with 15 bases left between them. CDR3 residues: CASSANGASNEKLFF. The CDR3 DNA sequence: TGTGCCAGCAGCGCTAACGGCGCCTCAAATGAAAAACTGTTTTTT.

This clonotype was recorded at least ten times. The chain recombines TRBV19 with TRBJ1-1, with D unresolved. There are 14 residues in the CDR3. Germline CDR1 and CDR2: LNHDA and SQIVND (reference sequence). V was cut by 9 bases and J by 5 bases, with 19 bases left in between. The CDR3 sequence is CASTPLSSGTEAFF. The CDR3 coding sequence is TGTGCCAGCACCCCCCTGAGTAGTGGGACTGAAGCTTTCTTT.

This clonotype appeared many times. This chain connects TRBV6-1 to TRBJ2-5; D unclear. The CDR3 contains 11 residues. Trimming removed 5 bases from V and 2 bases from J, with 3 bases in between. Germline V gives CDR1 MNHNS, CDR2 SASEGT. The chain's CDR3 is CASSRQETQYF. The CDR3 DNA sequence: TGTGCCAGCAGTAGACAAGAGACCCAGTACTTC.

The chain couples TRBV15 to TRBJ1-5; D is ambiguous. The germline V and J ends were trimmed by 2 bases and 1 base, with 3 bases remaining between them. The CDR3 contains 13 residues. Germline lookup yields CDR1 LNHNV and CDR2 YYDKDF (reference sequence). CDR3 in amino acids: CATSRTSNQPQHF. Written as DNA, the CDR3 is TGTGCCACCAGCAGAACAAGCAATCAGCCCCAGCATTTT.

This clonotype has a count of ten or more. The chain is built from TRBV11-2 and TRBJ2-1; D may be TRBD2 (6 bases). With 5 bases removed from V and 9 bases from J, the gap between germline ends came to 20 bases. The V gene's germline CDR1 is SGHAT and CDR2 FQNNGV. This CDR3 is built from 15 residues. The chain's CDR3 is CASSPGLGPGSEQFF. Here the CDR3 DNA reads TGTGCCAGCAGCCCGGGACTCGGACCCGGCAGTGAGCAGTTCTTC.

Many counts were recorded for this clonotype. The chain's CDR3 is CASSLGVAHTDTQYF. Here the CDR3 DNA reads TGTGCCAGCAGCTTAGGGGTAGCGCACACAGATACGCAGTATTTT. This chain joins TRBV11-1 and TRBJ2-3; D may be TRBD2 (5 bases). V lost 1 base, J lost 2 bases, and 10 bases lay in between. Germline CDR1 and CDR2: SGHAT and FQDESV (reference sequence). This CDR3 contains 15 residues. Complete variable domain (other parts from reference TRBV11-1 and TRBJ2-3): EAEVAQSPRYKITEKSQAVAFWCDPISGHATLYWYRQILGQGPELLVQFQDESVVDDSQLPKDRFSAERLKGVDSTLKIQPAELGDSAMYLCASSLGVAHTDTQYFGPGTRLTVL.

In this sample, this clonotype turned up many times. The CDR3 sequence: CASSIRTGSTEAFF. DNA for the CDR3: TGTGCCAGTAGTATAAGGACAGGGAGCACTGAAGCTTTCTTT. V usage is TRBV19 and J usage is TRBJ1-1; 8 positions match TRBD1. CDR1 is LNHDA and CDR2 is SQIVND in the germline V gene (reference sequence). The CDR3 is 14 amino acids. V shed 2 bases, J shed 4 bases, and the junction held 3 bases outside the gene matches.

This clonotype was detected many times. This clone may be a read error of a much larger clone one base away. This chain uses TRBV10-3 with TRBJ2-3, with D maybe TRBD2 (6 bases). The CDR3 contains 12 residues. V was cut by 10 bases and J by 6 bases, with 14 bases left in between. From germline, CDR1 is ENHRY and CDR2 SYGVKD. CDR3: CATGGVRDTQYF. The CDR3 DNA sequence: TGTGCCACTGGCGGGGTTCGGGATACGCAGTATTTT.

This clonotype was found many times. V gene TRBV7-2 combines with J gene TRBJ2-3; perhaps TRBD1 as D (6 bases). Germline CDR1 SGHTA, CDR2 FQGNSA. The CDR3 spans 15 residues. V was shortened by 1 base and J by 2 bases, with 10 bases between the two germline ends. This CDR3 is CASSLGGPLTDTQYF. In nucleotides, the CDR3 is TGTGCCAGCAGCTTAGGGGGGCCCCTCACAGATACGCAGTATTTT. Full variable domain (remainder filled in from reference TRBV7-2 and TRBJ2-3): GAGVSQSPSNKVTEKGKDVELRCDPISGHTALYWYRQSLGQGLEFLIYFQGNSAPDKSGLPSDRFSAERTGGSVSTLTIQRTQQEDSAVYLCASSLGGPLTDTQYFGPGTRLTVL.

The table lists this clonotype with a count of one. A much bigger clone sits one base away, suggesting this may be a read error. V and J are TRBV19 and TRBJ1-5, with 9 bases that match TRBD1. The V segment lost 4 bases and the J segment 4 bases; nucleotides outside the gene matches: 8. Germline V CDR1 and CDR2: LNHDA, SQIVND (reference sequence). There are 16 residues in the CDR3. This CDR3 is CASSTRTGARNQPQHF. The CDR3 DNA is TGTGCCAGTAGTACTCGGACAGGGGCCCGAAATCAGCCCCAGCATTTT.

This clonotype was observed many times. This chain joins TRBV6-2 or TRBV6-3 and TRBJ2-1; 8 nucleotides agree with TRBD1. V dropped 0 bases and J dropped 5; count of bases not matched to a gene: 12. The germline gives CDR1 MNHEY, CDR2 SVGEGT. This CDR3 has 18 residues. The CDR3 sequence: CASSYSGTGGIRDNEQFF. The CDR3 nucleotides are TGTGCCAGCAGTTACTCGGGGACAGGCGGGATTCGGGACAATGAGCAGTTCTTC.

In its sample, this clonotype was seen many times. This rearrangement joins TRBV11-2 to TRBJ2-1; TRBD2 agrees at 7 bases. Germline CDR1 SGHAT, CDR2 FQNNGV. CDR3 length equals 14 residues. V lost 2 bases to trimming and J lost 5 bases; unmatched junction nucleotides: 3. CDR3 in DNA: TGTGCCAGCAGCTTAAGGGACTACCACAATGAGCAGTTCTTC. It translates to CASSLRDYHNEQFF.

This clonotype appeared many times. The V gene is TRBV27, the J gene TRBJ2-1; TRBD2 is a possible D gene (6 bases). This CDR3 spans 13 amino acids. V shed 5 bases and J shed 5 bases, with 10 bases lying between them. The V gene's germline CDR1 is MNHEY and CDR2 SMNVEV (reference sequence). The CDR3: CASSLRGNNEQFF. The CDR3 region has the DNA TGTGCCAGCAGTCTACGCGGGAACAATGAGCAGTTCTTC.